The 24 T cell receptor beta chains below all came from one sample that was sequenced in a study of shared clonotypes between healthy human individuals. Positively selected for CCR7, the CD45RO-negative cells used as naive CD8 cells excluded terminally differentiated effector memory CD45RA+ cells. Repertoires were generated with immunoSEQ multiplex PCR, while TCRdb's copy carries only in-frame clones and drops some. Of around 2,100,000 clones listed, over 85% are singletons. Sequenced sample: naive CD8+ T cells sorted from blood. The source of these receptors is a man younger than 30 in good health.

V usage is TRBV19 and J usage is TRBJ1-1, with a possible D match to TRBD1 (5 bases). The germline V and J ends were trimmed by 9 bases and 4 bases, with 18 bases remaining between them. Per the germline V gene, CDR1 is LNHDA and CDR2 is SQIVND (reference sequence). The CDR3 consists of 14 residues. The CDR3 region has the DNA TGTGCCAGCCAATACATAGGGGAAGTCACTGAAGCTTTCTTT. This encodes CASQYIGEVTEAFF.

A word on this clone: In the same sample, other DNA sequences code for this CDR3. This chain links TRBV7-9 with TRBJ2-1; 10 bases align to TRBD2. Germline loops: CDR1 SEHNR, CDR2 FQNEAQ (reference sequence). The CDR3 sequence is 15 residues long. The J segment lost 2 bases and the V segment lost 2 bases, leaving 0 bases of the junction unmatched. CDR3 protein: CASSLTSGAYNEQFF. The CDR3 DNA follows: TGTGCCAGCAGCTTAACTAGCGGGGCCTACAATGAGCAGTTCTTC.

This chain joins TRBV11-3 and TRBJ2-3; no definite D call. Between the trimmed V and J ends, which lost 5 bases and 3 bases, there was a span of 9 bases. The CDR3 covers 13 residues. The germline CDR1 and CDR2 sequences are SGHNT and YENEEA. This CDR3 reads CASSPLGTDTQYF. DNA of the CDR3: TGTGCCAGCAGCCCCCTCGGGACAGATACGCAGTATTTT.

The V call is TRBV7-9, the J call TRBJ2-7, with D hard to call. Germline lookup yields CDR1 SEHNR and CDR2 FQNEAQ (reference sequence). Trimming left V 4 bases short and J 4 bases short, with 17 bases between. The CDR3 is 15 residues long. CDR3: CASSSGPGPSYEQYF. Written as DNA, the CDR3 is TGTGCCAGCAGCTCCGGGCCCGGACCAAGTTACGAGCAGTACTTC.

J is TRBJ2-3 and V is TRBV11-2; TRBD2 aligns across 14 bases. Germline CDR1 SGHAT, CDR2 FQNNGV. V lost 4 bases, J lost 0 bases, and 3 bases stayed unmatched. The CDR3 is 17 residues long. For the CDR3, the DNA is TGTGCCAGCAGCTCCGGGACTAGCGGGAGTAGCACAGATACGCAGTATTTT. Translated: CASSSGTSGSSTDTQYF.

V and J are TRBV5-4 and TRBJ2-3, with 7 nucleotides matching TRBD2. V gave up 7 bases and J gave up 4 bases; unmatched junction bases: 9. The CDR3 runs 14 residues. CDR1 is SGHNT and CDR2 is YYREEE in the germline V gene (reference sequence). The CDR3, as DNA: TGTGCCAGCGGCCAAAATGGGGGGGCAGATACGCAGTATTTT. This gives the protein CASGQNGGADTQYF.

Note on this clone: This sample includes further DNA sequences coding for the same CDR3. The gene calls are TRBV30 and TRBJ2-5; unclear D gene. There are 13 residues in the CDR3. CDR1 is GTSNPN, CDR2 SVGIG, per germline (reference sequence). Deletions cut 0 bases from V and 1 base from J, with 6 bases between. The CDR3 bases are TGTGCCTGGAGTGTGGCAGTCCAAGAGACCCAGTACTTC. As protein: CAWSVAVQETQYF.

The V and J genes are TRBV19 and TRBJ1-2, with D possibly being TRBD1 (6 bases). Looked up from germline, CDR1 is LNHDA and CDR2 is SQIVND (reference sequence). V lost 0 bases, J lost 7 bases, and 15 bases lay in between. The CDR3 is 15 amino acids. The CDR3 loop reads CASSIEPQGSGGYTF. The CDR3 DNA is TGTGCCAGTAGTATAGAACCACAGGGATCGGGTGGCTACACCTTC.

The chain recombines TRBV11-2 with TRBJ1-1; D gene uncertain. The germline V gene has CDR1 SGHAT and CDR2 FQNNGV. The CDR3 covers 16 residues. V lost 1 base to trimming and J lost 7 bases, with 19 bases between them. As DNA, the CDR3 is TGTGCCAGCAGCTTAGTTGGGAATACCCCCGAGGGTGAAGCTTTCTTT. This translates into CASSLVGNTPEGEAFF.

This chain's CDR3 is CASSQVTGDEQFF. CDR3 nucleotide sequence: TGTGCCAGCAGCCAGGTCACGGGAGATGAGCAGTTCTTC. The chain employs TRBV7-9 and TRBJ2-1, with D perhaps TRBD2 (6 bases). Trimming stripped 5 bases from V and 8 bases from J, with 13 bases between. This CDR3 contains 13 residues. Germline-derived CDR1 and CDR2 are SEHNR and FQNEAQ (reference sequence).

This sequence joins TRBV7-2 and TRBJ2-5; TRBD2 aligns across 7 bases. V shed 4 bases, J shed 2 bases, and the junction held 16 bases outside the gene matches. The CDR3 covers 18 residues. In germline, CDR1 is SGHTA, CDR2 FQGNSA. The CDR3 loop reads CASSSEVVGLAEQETQYF. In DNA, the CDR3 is TGTGCCAGCAGCTCCGAAGTGGTGGGGCTAGCGGAACAAGAGACCCAGTACTTC. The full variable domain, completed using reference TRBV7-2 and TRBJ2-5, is GAGVSQSPSNKVTEKGKDVELRCDPISGHTALYWYRQSLGQGLEFLIYFQGNSAPDKSGLPSDRFSAERTGGSVSTLTIQRTQQEDSAVYLCASSSEVVGLAEQETQYFGPGTRLLVL.

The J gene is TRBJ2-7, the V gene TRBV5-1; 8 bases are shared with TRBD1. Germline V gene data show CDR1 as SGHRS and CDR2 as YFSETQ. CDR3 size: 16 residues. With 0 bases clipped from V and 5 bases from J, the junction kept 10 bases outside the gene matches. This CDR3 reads CASSLVWQGARNEQYF. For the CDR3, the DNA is TGCGCCAGCAGCTTGGTATGGCAGGGGGCGAGGAACGAGCAGTACTTC.

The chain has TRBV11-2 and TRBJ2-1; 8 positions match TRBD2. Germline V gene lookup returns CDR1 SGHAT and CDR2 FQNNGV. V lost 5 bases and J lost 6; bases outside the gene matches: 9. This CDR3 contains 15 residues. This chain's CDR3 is CASSEIAGITNEQFF. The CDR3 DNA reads TGTGCCAGCAGCGAAATAGCGGGAATCACCAATGAGCAGTTCTTC.

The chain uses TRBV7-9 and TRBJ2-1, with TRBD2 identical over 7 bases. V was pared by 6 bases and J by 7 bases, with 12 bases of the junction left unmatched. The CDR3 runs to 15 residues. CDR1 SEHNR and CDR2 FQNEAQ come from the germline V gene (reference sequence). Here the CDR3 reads CASSGEGLARNEQFF. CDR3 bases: TGTGCCAGCAGTGGGGAGGGGCTAGCTAGGAATGAGCAGTTCTTC.

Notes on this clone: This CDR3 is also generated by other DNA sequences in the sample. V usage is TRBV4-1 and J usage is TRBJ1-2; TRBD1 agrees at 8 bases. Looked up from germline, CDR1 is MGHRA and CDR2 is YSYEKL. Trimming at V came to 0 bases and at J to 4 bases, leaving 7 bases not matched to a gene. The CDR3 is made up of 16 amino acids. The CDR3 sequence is CASSQDRGQGAYGYTF. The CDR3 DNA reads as TGCGCCAGCAGCCAAGATAGGGGCCAGGGGGCCTATGGCTACACCTTC.

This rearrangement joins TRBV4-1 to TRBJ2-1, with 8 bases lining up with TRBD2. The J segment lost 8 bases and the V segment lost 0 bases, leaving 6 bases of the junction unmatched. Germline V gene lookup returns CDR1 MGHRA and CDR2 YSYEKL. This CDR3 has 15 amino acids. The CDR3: CASSQEREGLYEQFF. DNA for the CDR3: TGCGCCAGCAGCCAAGAACGGGAGGGCCTGTATGAGCAGTTCTTC.

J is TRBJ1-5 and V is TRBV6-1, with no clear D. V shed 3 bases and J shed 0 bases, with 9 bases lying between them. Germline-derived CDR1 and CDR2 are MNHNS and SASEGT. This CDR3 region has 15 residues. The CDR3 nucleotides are TGTGCCAGCAGTGAGAGGGTTGATAGCAATCAGCCCCAGCATTTT. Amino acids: CASSERVDSNQPQHF.

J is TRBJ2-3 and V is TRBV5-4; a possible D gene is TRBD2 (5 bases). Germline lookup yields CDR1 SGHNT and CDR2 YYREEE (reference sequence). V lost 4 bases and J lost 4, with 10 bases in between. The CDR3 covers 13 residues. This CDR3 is CASSAASPDTQYF. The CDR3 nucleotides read TGTGCCAGCAGCGCGGCTAGCCCAGATACGCAGTATTTT.

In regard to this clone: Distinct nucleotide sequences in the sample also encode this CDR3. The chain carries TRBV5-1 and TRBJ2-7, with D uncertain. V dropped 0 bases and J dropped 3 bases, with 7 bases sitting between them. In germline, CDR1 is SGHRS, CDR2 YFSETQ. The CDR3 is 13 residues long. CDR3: CASSLAASYEQYF. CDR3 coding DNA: TGCGCCAGCAGCTTGGCCGCCAGCTACGAGCAGTACTTC.

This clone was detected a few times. In DNA, the CDR3 is TGTGCCAGTAACGACCTCACTGAAGCTTTCTTT. Translation: CASNDLTEAFF. The chain has TRBV19 and TRBJ1-1, with D hard to call. CDR3 length equals 11 residues. Germline V gene lookup returns CDR1 LNHDA and CDR2 SQIVND (reference sequence). Trimming took 7 bases from V and 4 from J, leaving 7 bases between them.

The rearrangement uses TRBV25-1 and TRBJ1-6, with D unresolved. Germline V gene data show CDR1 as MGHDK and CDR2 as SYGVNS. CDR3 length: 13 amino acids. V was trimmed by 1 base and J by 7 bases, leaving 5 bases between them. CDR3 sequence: CASSEFRNSPLHF. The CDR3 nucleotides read TGTGCCAGCAGTGAATTTAGGAATTCACCCCTCCACTTT.

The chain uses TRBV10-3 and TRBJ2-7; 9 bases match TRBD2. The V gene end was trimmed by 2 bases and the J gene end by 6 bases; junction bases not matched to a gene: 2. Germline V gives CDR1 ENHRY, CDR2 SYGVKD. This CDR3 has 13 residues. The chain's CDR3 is CAISEETSGEQYF. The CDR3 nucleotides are TGTGCCATCAGTGAGGAGACTAGCGGCGAGCAGTACTTC.

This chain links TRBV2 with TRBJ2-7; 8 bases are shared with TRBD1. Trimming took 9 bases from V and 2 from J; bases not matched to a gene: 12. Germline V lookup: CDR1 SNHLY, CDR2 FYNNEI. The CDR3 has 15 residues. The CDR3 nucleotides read TGTGCCAGGGGGGGTGGACAGGGAGGCCCCTACGAGCAGTACTTC. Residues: CARGGGQGGPYEQYF.

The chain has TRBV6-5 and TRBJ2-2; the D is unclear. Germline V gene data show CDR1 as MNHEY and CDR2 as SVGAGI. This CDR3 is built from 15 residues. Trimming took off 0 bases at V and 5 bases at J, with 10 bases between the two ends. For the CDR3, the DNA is TGTGCCAGCAGTTACTCGAATTCCGGAACCGGGGAGCTGTTTTTT. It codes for CASSYSNSGTGELFF.